These T cell receptor beta chains were read from a single sample in a study of CD8 T cells in ankylosing spondylitis. From the 5' RACE reads, TCRdb called clonotypes with MiXCR, one entry per CDR3 protein. The table lists approximately 250,000 distinct CDR3 sequences, 20% to 30% of them singletons. The sequenced sample was blood, either unsorted or a sorted T cell fraction (not recorded which). All receptors come from a male donor with ankylosing spondylitis or in good health (not recorded which). Both conserved end residues are part of each CDR3. D genes are given only for firm matches. For some rows the clone size is stated as once, few or many, or as a class when expanded; others skip it.

clone size	D gene	CDR3 length	V gene	J gene	CDR3 protein	CDR3 DNA
few	TRBD1	15	TRBV12-3/TRBV12-4	TRBJ1-6	CASSPRTGGNSPLHF	TGTGCCAGCAGCCCAAGGACAGGGGGAAATTCACCCCTCCACTTT
few	NA	15	TRBV5-1	TRBJ1-2	CASSLPGFPGHGYTF	TGCGCCAGCAGCTTGCCGGGATTCCCCGGGCATGGCTACACCTTC
few	NA	13	TRBV15	TRBJ1-1	CATSPVWVTEAFF	TGTGCCACCAGCCCGGTGTGGGTCACTGAAGCTTTCTTT
NA	NA	12	TRBV6-2/TRBV6-3	TRBJ1-1	CASSSRSTEAFF	TGTGCCAGCAGTTCCCGTTCCACTGAAGCTTTCTTT
NA	NA	18	TRBV5-1	TRBJ2-1	CASSLALPTVTGFDEQFF	TGCGCCAGCAGCTTGGCCCTACCCACAGTTACGGGTTTCGATGAGCAGTTCTTC
few	TRBD2	16	TRBV12-3/TRBV12-4	TRBJ2-4	CASSLATSGRKNIQYF	TGTGCCAGCAGTTTAGCGACTAGCGGGCGGAAAAACATTCAGTACTTC
few	TRBD1	15	TRBV12-3/TRBV12-4	TRBJ2-5	CASSLTGTGYETQYF	TGTGCCAGCAGTCTAACCGGGACAGGATACGAGACCCAGTACTTC
NA	NA	17	TRBV28	TRBJ1-4	CASTAPNGQQVNEKLFF	TGTGCCAGCACCGCGCCGAACGGACAGCAAGTTAATGAAAAACTGTTTTTT
many	NA	15	TRBV11-2	TRBJ2-5	CASSFSSWQYETQYF	TGTGCCAGCAGCTTTAGCTCGTGGCAGTACGAGACCCAGTACTTC
once	NA	15	TRBV7-3	TRBJ2-1	CASSLTGTTYNEQFF	TGTGCCAGCAGCTTAACCGGCACCACCTACAATGAGCAGTTCTTC
many	NA	12	TRBV12-3/TRBV12-4	TRBJ2-7	CASSPLGVGQYF	TGTGCCAGCAGTCCCCTTGGAGTCGGGCAGTACTTC
few	NA	14	TRBV20-1	TRBJ2-3	CSARDGQLTDTQYF	TGCAGTGCTAGAGATGGGCAACTCACAGATACGCAGTATTTT
NA	TRBD1	14	TRBV4-1	TRBJ2-3	CASRQTGGRDTQYF	TGCGCCAGCAGGCAGACAGGGGGGAGGGATACGCAGTATTTT
NA	TRBD1	14	TRBV18	TRBJ2-5	CASSPFTGEETQYF	TGTGCCAGCTCACCATTCACAGGGGAAGAGACCCAGTACTTC
many	NA	14	TRBV20-1	TRBJ2-7	CSARDPGLNYEQYF	TGCAGTGCTAGAGATCCGGGACTGAACTACGAGCAGTACTTC
many	NA	15	TRBV12-3/TRBV12-4	TRBJ2-1	CASSFSSGTHNEQFF	TGTGCCAGCAGTTTTAGTTCTGGGACCCACAATGAGCAGTTCTTC
many	NA	16	TRBV28	TRBJ2-5	CASSLWNPDRQETQYF	TGTGCCAGCAGTTTATGGAACCCCGACCGACAAGAGACCCAGTACTTC
few	TRBD1	16	TRBV5-5	TRBJ2-2	CASSWKDRGHTGELFF	TGTGCCAGCAGCTGGAAGGACAGGGGCCACACCGGGGAGCTGTTTTTT
NA	NA	12	TRBV12-3/TRBV12-4	TRBJ2-7	CASSLGAGQRYF	TGTGCCAGCAGTTTGGGGGCCGGGCAGCGGTACTTC
NA	TRBD2	14	TRBV20-1	TRBJ2-7	CSAKHGTKTYEQYF	TGCAGTGCTAAACATGGGACTAAAACCTACGAGCAGTACTTC
few	NA	13	TRBV6-6	TRBJ2-7	CASKGDQSYEQYF	TGTGCCAGCAAGGGGGACCAGTCCTACGAGCAGTACTTC
NA	NA	16	TRBV14	TRBJ2-3	CASSQEGVGPPNTQYF	TGTGCCAGCAGCCAAGAGGGGGTAGGGCCCCCGAATACGCAGTATTTT
many	TRBD1	15	TRBV4-1	TRBJ2-5	CASSQGGGRQETQYF	TGCGCCAGCAGCCAAGGAGGGGGCCGTCAAGAGACCCAGTACTTC
few	TRBD2	15	TRBV5-1	TRBJ2-1	CASSLAGRLTTSQFF	TGCGCCAGCAGCTTGGCCGGTCGGTTGACGACTAGCCAGTTCTTC
NA	NA	15	TRBV20-1	TRBJ1-1	CSASTPTTGNTEAFF	TGCAGTGCCAGTACACCAACGACAGGGAACACTGAAGCTTTCTTT
many	NA	14	TRBV20-1	TRBJ2-3	CSASLGASTDTQYF	TGCAGTGCTAGTCTGGGAGCAAGCACAGATACGCAGTATTTT
NA	NA	13	TRBV20-1	TRBJ2-7	CSASPVGPYEQYF	TGCAGTGCTAGCCCTGTTGGCCCCTACGAGCAGTACTTC